The clone carrying this TCR beta chain occurred many times. Its antigen is unknown. From the 5' RACE reads, TCRdb called clonotypes with MiXCR, one entry per CDR3 protein. The table lists some 840,000 distinct CDR3 sequences, about 12% of them singletons, with about 0.49% in the top ten. The record originates from a study of CD8 T cells in ankylosing spondylitis. J gave up 1 base and V 6 bases, and 1 base lay outside the gene matches. Per the germline V gene, CDR1 is SQVTM and CDR2 is ANQGSEA. CDR3 length: 12 residues. Points from the study as a whole: Significant enrichment of disease-linked clones was reportedly seen in matched ankylosing spondylitis synovial fluid. Peripheral blood held disease-linked clones only at relatively low frequency, and these were CD8+. Apparently characteristic of ankylosing spondylitis blood was a TCR beta motif (about eight highly homologous variants).

What was sequenced was blood, either unsorted or a sorted T cell fraction (not recorded which). The chain links TRBV29-1 to TRBJ2-3; 7 bases are shared with TRBD2. The TCR comes from a male donor with ankylosing spondylitis. In nucleotides, the CDR3 is TGCAGCGTGAGCGGGGGCACAGATACGCAGTATTTT. It encodes CSVSGGTDTQYF.